These 19 T cell receptor beta chains originate from one sample sequenced in a study of spatial heterogeneity in lung cancer. Time point noted: sample taken at primary tumor resection. MiXCR, run by TCRdb on the 5' RACE reads, gives a single entry per CDR3 protein. The data contain a few thousand distinct CDR3 sequences, 15% of them singletons. The sample in question was normal lung tissue next to the tumor, obtained at surgery. The receptors were gathered from a male donor with early-stage non-small cell lung cancer.

This clonotype was detected ten times or more. The genes are TRBV2 and TRBJ2-3; the match to TRBD1 covers 11 bases. Germline V lookup: CDR1 SNHLY, CDR2 FYNNEI. V was pared by 3 bases and J by 1 base, with 0 bases of the junction left unmatched. The CDR3 spans 15 residues. CDR3 DNA: TGTGCCAGCAGTGAGGACAGGGGGCGCACAGATACGCAGTATTTT. Translating gives CASSEDRGRTDTQYF.

Judged by abundance, this clonotype is medium-sized. The chain uses TRBV29-1 and TRBJ2-3, with D tentatively TRBD2 (6 bases). CDR1 and CDR2 (germline): SQVTM, ANQGSEA. The CDR3 sequence is 13 residues long. The ends were cut back, 4 bases at V and 5 bases at J, with 13 bases in the middle. CDR3 sequence: CSVGPGVVDTQYF. CDR3 sequence (DNA): TGCAGCGTTGGGCCGGGAGTGGTAGATACGCAGTATTTT.

This clonotype was seen at least ten times. This chain links TRBV29-1 with TRBJ1-4; 9 bases align to TRBD1. Per the germline V gene, CDR1 is SQVTM and CDR2 is ANQGSEA. This CDR3 region has 13 residues. J lost 10 bases, V lost 8 bases, and 11 bases had no gene match. DNA of the CDR3: TGCAGCTCCATGTCGGGACAGGGCGGAAAACTGTTTTTT. Translated: CSSMSGQGGKLFF. The full variable domain, its missing parts supplied by reference TRBV29-1 and TRBJ1-4, is SAVISQKPSRDICQRGTSLTIQCQVDSQVTMMFWYRQQPGQSLTLIATANQGSEATYESGFVIDKFPISRPNLTFSTLTVSNMSPEDSSIYLCSSMSGQGGKLFFGSGTQLSVL.

By proportion, this clonotype is medium-sized. The chain combines TRBV2 with TRBJ1-3; perhaps TRBD1 as D (5 bases). Germline CDR1 and CDR2: SNHLY and FYNNEI. The CDR3 is made up of 16 amino acids. V shed 2 bases and J shed 0 bases, with 11 bases lying between them. In DNA form, the CDR3 reads TGTGCCAGCAGTGAACGACAGCCAAGCTCTGGAAACACCATATATTTT. This translates into CASSERQPSSGNTIYF.

This clonotype is judged medium-sized (0.01 to 0.1%). The chain is built from TRBV11-2 and TRBJ2-7; no definite D call. Trimming took 4 bases from V and 6 from J, leaving 4 bases between them. Germline V gene sequence: CDR1 SGHAT, CDR2 FQNNGV. CDR3 length: 10 amino acids. The CDR3 DNA is TGTGCCAGCAGCTACCGCGAGCAGTACTTC. Its translation: CASSYREQYF.

There are a few counts of this clonotype. Its ends do not fully match the called genes, so a read error is possible. The chain carries TRBV6-5 and TRBJ1-5; D possibly corresponds to TRBD1 (6 bases). CDR3 size: 15 residues. Germline V gene sequence: CDR1 MNHEY, CDR2 SVGAGI. In nucleotides, the CDR3 is TGTGCCAGAAGTTACCTTCCAAACAGGGCTCAGCCCCAGCATTTT. It is translated as CARSYLPNRAQPQHF.

The rearrangement links TRBV5-1 to TRBJ1-5, with D hard to call. The CDR3 has 13 amino acids. The germline CDR1 and CDR2 sequences are SGHRS and YFSETQ. V lost 2 bases and J lost 5, with 8 bases in between. The CDR3 DNA reads TGCGCCAGCAGCTTCGAGGGAGATCAGCCCCAGCATTTT. This gives the protein CASSFEGDQPQHF.

This clonotype occurred many times. The chain has TRBV14 and TRBJ2-3, with 8 bases matching TRBD1. V trimming: 4 bases; J trimming: 5 bases; junction bases outside the gene matches: 2. The CDR3 runs 13 residues. Germline V gene sequence: CDR1 SGHDN, CDR2 FVKESK. The DNA for the CDR3 is TGTGCCAGCAGCCGCACAGGGGGAGATACGCAGTATTTT. It translates to CASSRTGGDTQYF.

This clonotype is large. This sequence joins TRBV29-1 and TRBJ2-3; no firm D call. This CDR3 contains 13 residues. V was trimmed by 4 bases and J by 8 bases, leaving 16 bases between them. The V gene's germline CDR1 is SQVTM and CDR2 ANQGSEA. The CDR3 protein is CSVVGSVRATQYF. Written as DNA, the CDR3 is TGCAGCGTTGTGGGGTCCGTTCGTGCTACGCAGTATTTT.

V gene TRBV7-3 combines with J gene TRBJ1-1; D is possibly TRBD1 (6 bases). The germline V gene encodes CDR1 SGHTA and CDR2 FQGTGA. The CDR3 runs to 13 residues. V was trimmed by 5 bases and J by 8 bases, leaving 15 bases between them. This CDR3 reads CASSLNPRGEAFF. In DNA, the CDR3 is TGTGCCAGCAGCCTCAACCCCAGGGGCGAAGCTTTCTTT.

This clonotype is medium-sized by share. This rearrangement joins TRBV6-1 to TRBJ2-1; 10 nucleotides line up with TRBD2. This CDR3 comprises 14 residues. Germline CDR1 MNHNS, CDR2 SASEGT. The V and J ends lost 8 bases and 6 bases, in that order; junction bases with no gene match: 7. CDR3 loop: CASEASGSRNEQFF. CDR3 in DNA: TGTGCCAGCGAGGCTAGCGGGAGCCGCAATGAGCAGTTCTTC.

In its sample, this clonotype ranks as medium-sized. CDR3 coding DNA: TGTGCCAGCAGTCCAACTAGCGGGAGAAGGGTGAGGGAGCAGTTCTTC. Protein product: CASSPTSGRRVREQFF. The rearrangement joins TRBV28 to TRBJ2-1; 11 nucleotides match TRBD2. The germline V gene has CDR1 MDHEN and CDR2 SYDVKM. Unmatched junction bases numbered 13, after V lost 5 bases and J lost 10 bases. CDR3 size: 16 residues.

This clonotype came up a few times. The chain has TRBV9 and TRBJ1-1, with 10 bases identical to TRBD1. Germline CDR1 SGDLS, CDR2 YYNGEE. Trimming at V came to 4 bases and at J to 1 base, leaving 4 bases not matched to a gene. CDR3 length equals 15 residues. The CDR3 DNA follows: TGTGCCAGCAGCCCCGGGGACAGGGGGAACACTGAAGCTTTCTTT. It translates to CASSPGDRGNTEAFF.

In this sample, this clonotype is medium-sized. The V and J genes are TRBV11-1 and TRBJ2-1; 10 nucleotides align to TRBD1. The CDR3 is 15 amino acids. V was pared by 2 bases and J by 5 bases, with 3 bases of the junction left unmatched. CDR1 is SGHAT and CDR2 is FQDESV in the germline V gene (reference sequence). CDR3 nucleotides: TGTGCCAGCAGCTTAATGGGACAGGGGAACAATGAGCAGTTCTTC. As protein: CASSLMGQGNNEQFF.

This clonotype came up a few times. V usage is TRBV4-1 and J usage is TRBJ1-5, with D perhaps TRBD1 (5 bases). V shed 1 base and J shed 4 bases, with 8 bases lying between them. Germline CDR1 MGHRA, CDR2 YSYEKL. This CDR3 is 14 amino acids long. The CDR3 protein is CASSQGTSNQPQHF. DNA for the CDR3: TGCGCCAGCAGCCAAGGGACAAGTAATCAGCCCCAGCATTTT.

This clonotype appeared a few times. The chain recombines TRBV25-1 with TRBJ2-3, with D perhaps matching TRBD2 (6 bases). CDR3 size: 15 residues. CDR1 is MGHDK and CDR2 is SYGVNS in the germline V gene. Trimming shortened V by 8 bases and J by 4 bases, and 19 bases separated the two germline ends. The CDR3 is CASGLLREGADTQYF. The CDR3 DNA is TGTGCCAGCGGACTCCTGCGGGAAGGGGCAGATACGCAGTATTTT.

The chain has TRBV29-1 and TRBJ2-2; tentative D call: TRBD1 (6 bases). Deletions cut 2 bases from V and 3 bases from J, with 13 bases between. CDR1 is SQVTM and CDR2 is ANQGSEA in the germline V gene. This CDR3 spans 15 amino acids. CDR3 residues: CSVESLPGDTGELFF. The CDR3 DNA reads TGCAGCGTTGAAAGTCTCCCAGGGGACACCGGGGAGCTGTTTTTT.

By frequency in the sample, this clonotype is medium-sized (0.01 to 0.1%). The chain is built from TRBV7-3 and TRBJ1-3, with D uncertain. The germline gives CDR1 SGHTA, CDR2 FQGTGA. The CDR3 spans 13 residues. The V end was cut by 8 bases, the J end by 9 bases, with 17 bases between. The CDR3 nucleotides read TGTGCCAGCGCTATAAGGGCTGGCGGCACCATATATTTT. It specifies CASAIRAGGTIYF.

The chain uses TRBV12-3 or TRBV12-4 and TRBJ1-2; D gene ambiguous. This CDR3 is built from 12 residues. The V and J ends lost 4 bases and 5 bases respectively, with 8 bases between them. The CDR3 loop reads CASSSGPYGYTF. CDR3 DNA sequence: TGTGCCAGCAGTTCGGGTCCGTATGGCTACACCTTC.